This is a list of T cell receptor beta chains from one sample in a study of cytomegalovirus exposure and HLA in healthy donors. Here immunoSEQ multiplex PCR was the method, and the copy in TCRdb shows in-frame clones only, minus some. The sample carries about 150,000 clones, about 86% recorded once. Material: PBMCs. All receptors come from a human donor in good health. The CDR3 runs from the conserved cysteine through the conserved F or W. Fields, in order: V gene, clone size, J gene, D gene, CDR3 protein, CDR3 DNA. D genes are given only for firm matches. Clone size is shown for a subset of rows, as once, few, many or a class of expanded clone.

TRBV28	once	TRBJ2-1	TRBD2	CASSFDVGGDNEQFF	TGTGCCAGCAGTTTCGACGTCGGGGGGGATAATGAGCAGTTCTTC
TRBV4-1	.	TRBJ1-2	TRBD1	CASSSRDRAYGYTF	TGCGCCAGCAGCTCGAGGGACAGGGCCTATGGCTACACCTTC
TRBV19	.	TRBJ1-5	.	CASSIVEGLGYSNQPQHF	TGTGCCAGTAGTATAGTAGAAGGTTTGGGCTATAGCAATCAGCCCCAGCATTTT
TRBV11-2	.	TRBJ1-5	TRBD1	CASSRTGGNQPQHF	TGTGCCAGCAGCCGGACAGGGGGCAATCAGCCCCAGCATTTT
TRBV15	.	TRBJ2-2	TRBD2	CATSRELAIHSNTGELFF	TGTGCCACCTCCAGGGAACTAGCGATCCACTCTAACACCGGGGAGCTGTTTTTT
TRBV9	.	TRBJ2-7	TRBD1	CASSVSPGTGNEQYF	TGTGCCAGCAGCGTGTCTCCCGGGACAGGGAACGAGCAGTACTTC
TRBV2	.	TRBJ2-5	.	CASTTEQGSGETQYF	TGTGCCAGCACGACTGAACAGGGTTCGGGGGAGACCCAGTACTTC
TRBV4-1	.	TRBJ2-1	TRBD2	CASSQPRTSKEQFF	TGCGCCAGCAGCCAACCCCGGACTAGCAAGGAGCAGTTCTTC
TRBV29-1	.	TRBJ2-5	.	CSVSRTAQETQYF	TGCAGCGTTTCCCGGACAGCTCAAGAGACCCAGTACTTC
TRBV2	few	TRBJ1-5	.	CASSDVEAQHF	TGTGCCAGCAGTGACGTCGAGGCCCAGCATTTT
TRBV11-2	.	TRBJ2-2	.	CASSQGQPGGELFF	TGTGCCAGCAGTCAGGGGCAGCCTGGCGGGGAGCTGTTTTTT
TRBV28	.	TRBJ2-1	.	CASGGGGASNEQFF	TGTGCCAGCGGCGGCGGCGGGGCCAGTAATGAGCAGTTCTTC
TRBV6-5	.	TRBJ1-2	TRBD1	CASRSGGDKSGYTF	TGTGCCAGCAGGTCAGGGGGTGATAAGAGCGGCTACACCTTC
TRBV6-6	.	TRBJ1-2	.	CASSSTQYYGYTF	TGTGCCAGCAGTTCGACTCAGTACTATGGCTACACCTTC
TRBV5-1	.	TRBJ2-1	.	CASSRQTVDEQFF	TGCGCCAGCAGCAGACAAACAGTGGATGAGCAGTTCTTC
TRBV11-2	.	TRBJ2-1	.	CASSLSGGMKLNEQFF	TGTGCCAGCAGCTTATCGGGCGGGATGAAGCTTAATGAGCAGTTCTTC
TRBV2	.	TRBJ2-5	TRBD2	CASRNSGVLSQETQYF	TGTGCCAGTAGGAATAGCGGGGTGTTGAGCCAAGAGACCCAGTACTTC
TRBV28	.	TRBJ2-5	.	CASDSTDGKETQYF	TGTGCCAGCGACTCTACGGACGGGAAAGAGACCCAGTACTTC
TRBV11-2	once	TRBJ2-1	.	CASSWVGGWYEQFF	TGTGCCAGCAGCTGGGTGGGGGGTTGGTATGAGCAGTTCTTC
TRBV27	.	TRBJ2-2	.	CASSLGGQPGELFF	TGTGCCAGCAGTTTGGGGGGGCAGCCCGGGGAGCTGTTTTTT
TRBV28	.	TRBJ1-5	TRBD1	CASGGDRTNQPQHF	TGTGCCAGCGGAGGGGACAGAACTAATCAGCCCCAGCATTTT
TRBV2	.	TRBJ2-7	.	CASRGGTNYEQYF	TGTGCCAGCAGAGGGGGGACTAACTACGAGCAGTACTTC
TRBV4-3	.	TRBJ1-4	.	CASSPRSGAVNEKLFF	TGCGCCAGCAGCCCAAGATCAGGGGCAGTGAATGAAAAACTGTTTTTT
TRBV29-1	.	TRBJ2-7	.	CSVEGPQSSYEQYF	TGCAGCGTTGAAGGGCCTCAATCTAGCTACGAGCAGTACTTC
TRBV9	once	TRBJ1-2	.	CASSVERSGVGYGYTF	TGTGCCAGCAGCGTAGAGCGGTCAGGGGTAGGCTATGGCTACACCTTC
TRBV28	once	TRBJ2-1	.	CASSENYNEQFF	TGTGCCAGCAGTGAGAACTACAATGAGCAGTTCTTC
TRBV30	.	TRBJ1-4	TRBD1	CAWSFKGTGSEKLFF	TGTGCCTGGAGCTTCAAGGGGACAGGGAGTGAAAAACTGTTTTTT
TRBV2	once	TRBJ1-3	.	CARWSSGNTIYF	TGTGCCCGTTGGAGCTCTGGAAACACCATATATTTT
TRBV7-2	.	TRBJ2-2	TRBD2	CASSFGGGNPGELFF	TGTGCCAGCAGCTTTGGCGGGGGTAATCCCGGGGAGCTGTTTTTT
TRBV9	.	TRBJ2-5	TRBD2	CASSANEGSGSAGMLYF	TGTGCCAGCAGCGCCAATGAGGGTAGCGGGTCTGCCGGGATGTTGTACTTC
TRBV28	.	TRBJ1-2	TRBD1	CASRGQGGLGSGYTF	TGTGCCAGCCGGGGACAGGGGGGACTGGGGAGTGGCTACACCTTC
TRBV30	.	TRBJ2-7	.	CAWSKGGGSPYEQYF	TGTGCCTGGAGCAAGGGAGGTGGAAGTCCCTACGAGCAGTACTTC
TRBV5-8	.	TRBJ2-1	.	CASSFRLGIDEQFF	TGTGCCAGCAGCTTCAGACTAGGTATCGATGAGCAGTTCTTC
TRBV6-1	.	TRBJ1-1	.	CASRTQGYTEAFF	TGTGCCAGCAGAACTCAGGGGTACACTGAAGCTTTCTTT
TRBV7-9	.	TRBJ1-5	.	CASSLVSGLGPQHF	TGTGCCAGCAGCTTAGTATCTGGCCTTGGGCCCCAGCATTTT
TRBV4-1	.	TRBJ2-5	TRBD2	CASSFSGRYDQETQYF	TGCGCCAGCAGCTTTAGCGGGAGGTATGACCAAGAGACCCAGTACTTC
TRBV2	.	TRBJ2-7	TRBD1	CASSVSGGEQYF	TGTGCCAGCAGTGTGTCAGGGGGCGAGCAGTACTTC
TRBV5-1	.	TRBJ2-1	.	CASSLEGVPYNEQFF	TGCGCCAGCAGCTTAGAGGGGGTTCCCTACAATGAGCAGTTCTTC
TRBV5-8	few	TRBJ2-2	TRBD2	CASSPEAGDHTGELFF	TGTGCCAGCAGCCCTGAGGCGGGGGACCACACCGGGGAGCTGTTTTTT
TRBV5-1	.	TRBJ2-1	TRBD1	CASSLDSPGQGDEQFF	TGCGCCAGCAGCTTGGACAGCCCGGGACAGGGGGATGAGCAGTTCTTC
TRBV11-1	.	TRBJ2-7	.	CASHGGWDYEQYF	TGTGCCAGCCATGGCGGGTGGGACTACGAGCAGTACTTC
TRBV15	once	TRBJ2-1	TRBD2	CATSRGLAGGTYNEQFF	TGTGCCACCAGCAGAGGCTTAGCGGGGGGGACTTACAATGAGCAGTTCTTC
TRBV6-1	once	TRBJ2-5	TRBD2	CASSESVSGSFETQYF	TGTGCCAGCAGTGAATCGGTTAGCGGGAGTTTTGAGACCCAGTACTTC
TRBV6-5	.	TRBJ1-2	.	CASSYSPQVTYGYTF	TGTGCCAGCAGTTACTCACCACAGGTCACCTATGGCTACACCTTC
TRBV7-9	.	TRBJ1-2	.	CATATKSLLEGYTF	TGTGCCACCGCGACGAAATCGTTACTAGAGGGCTACACCTTC
TRBV7-7	.	TRBJ2-5	TRBD2	CASPGGLGKETQYF	TGTGCCAGCCCTGGGGGACTAGGAAAGGAGACCCAGTACTTC
TRBV6-1	.	TRBJ2-1	.	CASSEEERLELNEQFF	TGTGCCAGCAGCGAAGAGGAGCGATTGGAACTCAATGAGCAGTTCTTC
TRBV11-2	.	TRBJ2-5	TRBD1	CASSIRGRGETQYF	TGTGCCAGCAGCATACGAGGCAGGGGGGAGACCCAGTACTTC
TRBV7-9	.	TRBJ2-5	TRBD1	CASSFPGTGKETQYF	TGTGCCAGCAGCTTCCCCGGGACAGGGAAAGAGACCCAGTACTTC
TRBV25-1	few	TRBJ1-2	.	CASSDLQRGYGYTF	TGTGCCAGCAGTGACCTTCAGAGGGGGTATGGCTACACCTTC
TRBV11-2	.	TRBJ2-7	.	CASSSLVSYEQYF	TGTGCCAGCAGCTCACTAGTCTCCTACGAGCAGTACTTC
TRBV19	.	TRBJ1-4	TRBD1	CASRDRVPANEKLFF	TGTGCCAGCCGGGACAGGGTTCCTGCTAATGAAAAACTGTTTTTT
TRBV15	.	TRBJ2-2	TRBD1	CATSRDRGRTGELFF	TGTGCCACCAGCAGAGATAGGGGGCGGACCGGGGAGCTGTTTTTT
TRBV9	.	TRBJ1-5	.	CASSVGGVSNQPQHF	TGTGCCAGCAGCGTAGGGGGCGTTAGCAATCAGCCCCAGCATTTT
TRBV2	.	TRBJ1-1	.	CASSEAQEGPMNTEAFF	TGTGCCAGCAGTGAAGCGCAGGAGGGTCCGATGAACACTGAAGCTTTCTTT
TRBV28	.	TRBJ1-2	.	CASSLETLNGYTF	TGTGCCAGCAGTTTGGAGACCTTGAACGGCTACACCTTC